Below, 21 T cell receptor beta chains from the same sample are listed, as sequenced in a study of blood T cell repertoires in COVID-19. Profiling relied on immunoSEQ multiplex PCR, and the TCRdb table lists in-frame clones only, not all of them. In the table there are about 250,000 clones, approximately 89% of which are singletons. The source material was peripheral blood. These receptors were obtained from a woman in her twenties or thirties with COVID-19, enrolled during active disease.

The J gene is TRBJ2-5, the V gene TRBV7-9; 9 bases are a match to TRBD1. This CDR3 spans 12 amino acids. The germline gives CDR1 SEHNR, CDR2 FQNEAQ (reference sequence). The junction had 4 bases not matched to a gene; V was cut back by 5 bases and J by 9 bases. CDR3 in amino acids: CASSKDRGAQYF. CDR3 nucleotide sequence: TGTGCCAGCAGCAAGGACAGGGGCGCCCAGTACTTC.

The CDR3 DNA is TGTGCCAGCAGCTTCAGAGCGGGAGCGGGTGCAGATACGCAGTATTTT. It yields the protein CASSFRAGAGADTQYF. This chain joins TRBV11-3 and TRBJ2-3, with 8 bases matching TRBD2. This CDR3 has 16 amino acids. Germline V CDR1 and CDR2: SGHNT, YENEEA. Unmatched junction bases numbered 9, after V lost 3 bases and J lost 4 bases.

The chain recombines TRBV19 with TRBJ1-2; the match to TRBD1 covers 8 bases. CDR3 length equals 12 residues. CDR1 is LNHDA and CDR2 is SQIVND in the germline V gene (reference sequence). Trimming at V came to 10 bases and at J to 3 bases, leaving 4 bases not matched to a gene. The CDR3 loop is CATGQGDYGYTF. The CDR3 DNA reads TGTGCCACCGGACAGGGTGACTATGGCTACACCTTC.

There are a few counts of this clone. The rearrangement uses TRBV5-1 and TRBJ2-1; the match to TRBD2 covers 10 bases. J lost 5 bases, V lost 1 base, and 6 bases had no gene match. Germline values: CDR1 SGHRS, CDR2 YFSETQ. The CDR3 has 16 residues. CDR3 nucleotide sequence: TGCGCCAGCAGCTTGTCCCTAGCGGGGGCAGACAATGAGCAGTTCTTC. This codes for CASSLSLAGADNEQFF.

The CDR3, as DNA: TGTGCAAGTCGCTTAAGTGTGTGCGGGAGGAGCTCCTACGAGCAGTACGTC. It yields the protein CASRLSVCGRSSYEQYV. This sequence joins TRBV12-2 and TRBJ2-7; TRBD2, as called in the table, went unchecked against the DNA. TRBV12-2 is designated a pseudogene. The CDR3 consists of 17 residues.

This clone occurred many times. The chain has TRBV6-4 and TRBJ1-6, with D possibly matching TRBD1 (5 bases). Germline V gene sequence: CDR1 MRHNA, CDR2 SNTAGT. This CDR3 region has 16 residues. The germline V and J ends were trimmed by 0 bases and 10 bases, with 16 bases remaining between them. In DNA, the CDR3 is TGTGCCAGCAGTGACTCCGCGGGGACGGTCGCATCACCCCTCCACTTT. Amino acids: CASSDSAGTVASPLHF.

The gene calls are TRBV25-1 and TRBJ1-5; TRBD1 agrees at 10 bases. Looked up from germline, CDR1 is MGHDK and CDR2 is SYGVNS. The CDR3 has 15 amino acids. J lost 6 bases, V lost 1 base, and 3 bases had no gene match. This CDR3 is CASSESGQGGQPQHF. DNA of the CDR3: TGTGCCAGCAGTGAATCCGGACAGGGGGGTCAGCCCCAGCATTTT.

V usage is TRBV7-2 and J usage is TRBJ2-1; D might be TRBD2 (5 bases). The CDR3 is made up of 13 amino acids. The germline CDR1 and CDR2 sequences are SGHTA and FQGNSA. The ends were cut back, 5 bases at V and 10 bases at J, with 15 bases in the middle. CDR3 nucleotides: TGTGCCAGCAGCCCCTCCCCGGGGATGGAGCAGTTCTTC. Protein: CASSPSPGMEQFF.

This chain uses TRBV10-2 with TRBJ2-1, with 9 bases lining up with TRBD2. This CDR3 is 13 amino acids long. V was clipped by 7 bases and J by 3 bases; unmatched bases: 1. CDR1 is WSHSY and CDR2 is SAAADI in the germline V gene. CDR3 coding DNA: TGCGCCAGCAAGACTAGCGGCTACAATGAGCAGTTCTTC. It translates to CASKTSGYNEQFF.

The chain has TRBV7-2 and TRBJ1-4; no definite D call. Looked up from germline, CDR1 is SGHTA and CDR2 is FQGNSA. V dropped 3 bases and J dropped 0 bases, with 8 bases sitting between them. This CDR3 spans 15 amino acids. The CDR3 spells CASSFQRATNEKLFF. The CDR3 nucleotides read TGTGCCAGCAGCTTTCAGAGGGCAACTAATGAAAAACTGTTTTTT.

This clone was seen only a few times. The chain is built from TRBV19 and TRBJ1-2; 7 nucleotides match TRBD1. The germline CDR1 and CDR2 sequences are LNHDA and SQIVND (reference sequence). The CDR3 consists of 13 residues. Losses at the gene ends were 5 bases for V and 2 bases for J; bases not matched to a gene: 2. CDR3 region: CASSGTANYGYTF. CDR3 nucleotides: TGTGCCAGTAGTGGGACAGCAAACTATGGCTACACCTTC.

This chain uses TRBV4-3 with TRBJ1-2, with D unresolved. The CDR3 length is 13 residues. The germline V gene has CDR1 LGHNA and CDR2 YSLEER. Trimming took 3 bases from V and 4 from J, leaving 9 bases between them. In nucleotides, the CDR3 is TGCGCCAGCAGCCAGGGCGAGCTCTATGGCTACACCTTC. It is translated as CASSQGELYGYTF.

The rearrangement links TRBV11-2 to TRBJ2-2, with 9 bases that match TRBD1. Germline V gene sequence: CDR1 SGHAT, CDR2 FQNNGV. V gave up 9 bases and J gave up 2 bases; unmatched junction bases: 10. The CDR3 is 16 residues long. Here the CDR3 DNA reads TGTGCCAGTGGGGGACAGGGAGGGATTAACACCGGGGAGCTGTTTTTT. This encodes CASGGQGGINTGELFF.

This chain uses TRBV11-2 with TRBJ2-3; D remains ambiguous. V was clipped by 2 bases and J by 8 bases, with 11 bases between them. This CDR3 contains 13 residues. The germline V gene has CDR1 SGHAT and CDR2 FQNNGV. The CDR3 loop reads CASSLMSTGTQYF. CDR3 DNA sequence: TGTGCCAGCAGCTTAATGTCAACGGGTACGCAGTATTTT.

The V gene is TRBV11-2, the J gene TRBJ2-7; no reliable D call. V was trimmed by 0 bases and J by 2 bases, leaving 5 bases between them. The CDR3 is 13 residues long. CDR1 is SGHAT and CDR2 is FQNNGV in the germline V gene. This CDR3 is CASSLDIAYEQYF. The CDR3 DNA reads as TGTGCCAGCAGCTTAGATATTGCCTACGAGCAGTACTTC. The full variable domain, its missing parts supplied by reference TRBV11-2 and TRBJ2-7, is EAGVAQSPRYKIIEKRQSVAFWCNPISGHATLYWYQQILGQGPKLLIQFQNNGVVDDSQLPKDRFSAERLKGVDSTLKIQPAKLEDSAVYLCASSLDIAYEQYFGPGTRLTVT.

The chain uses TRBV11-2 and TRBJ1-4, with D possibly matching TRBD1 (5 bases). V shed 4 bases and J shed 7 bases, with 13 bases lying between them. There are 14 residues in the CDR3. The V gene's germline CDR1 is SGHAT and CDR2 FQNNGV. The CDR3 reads CASSSAWGGEKLFF. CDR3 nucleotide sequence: TGTGCCAGCAGCTCGGCGTGGGGGGGTGAAAAACTGTTTTTT.

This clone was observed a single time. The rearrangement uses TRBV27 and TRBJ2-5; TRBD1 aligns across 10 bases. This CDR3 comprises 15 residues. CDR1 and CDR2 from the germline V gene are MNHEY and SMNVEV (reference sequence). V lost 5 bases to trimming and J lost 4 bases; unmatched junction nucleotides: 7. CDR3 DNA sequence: TGTGCCAGCAGTCCGACAGGGGGCCGGGGAGAGACCCAGTACTTC. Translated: CASSPTGGRGETQYF.

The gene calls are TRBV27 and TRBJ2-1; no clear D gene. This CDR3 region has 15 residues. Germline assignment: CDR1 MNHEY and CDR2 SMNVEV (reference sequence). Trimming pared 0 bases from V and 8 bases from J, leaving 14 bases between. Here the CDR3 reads CASSLSSIQFYEQFF. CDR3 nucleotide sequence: TGTGCCAGCAGTTTATCGTCAATACAGTTCTATGAGCAGTTCTTC.

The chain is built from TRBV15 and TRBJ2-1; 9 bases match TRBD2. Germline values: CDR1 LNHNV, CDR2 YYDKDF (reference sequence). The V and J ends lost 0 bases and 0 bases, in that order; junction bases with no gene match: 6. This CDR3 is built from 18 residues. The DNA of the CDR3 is TGTGCCACCAGCAGAGATGGCGGGGGGGCCGGCTCCTACAATGAGCAGTTCTTC. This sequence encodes CATSRDGGGAGSYNEQFF.

The CDR3 reads CATSRSEGGLTYEQYF. The CDR3 region has the DNA TGTGCCACCAGCAGGTCGGAGGGGGGACTAACCTACGAGCAGTACTTC. V usage is TRBV15 and J usage is TRBJ2-7; D is perhaps TRBD2 (7 bases). The CDR3 covers 16 residues. Germline lookup yields CDR1 LNHNV and CDR2 YYDKDF (reference sequence). V gave up 3 bases and J gave up 2 bases, with 17 bases separating them. The variable domain in full, with the rest retrieved from reference TRBV15 and TRBJ2-7, is DAMVIQNPRYQVTQFGKPVTLSCSQTLNHNVMYWYQQKSSQAPKLLFHYYDKDFNNEADTPDNFQSRRPNTSFCFLDIRSPGLGDTAMYLCATSRSEGGLTYEQYFGPGTRLTVT.

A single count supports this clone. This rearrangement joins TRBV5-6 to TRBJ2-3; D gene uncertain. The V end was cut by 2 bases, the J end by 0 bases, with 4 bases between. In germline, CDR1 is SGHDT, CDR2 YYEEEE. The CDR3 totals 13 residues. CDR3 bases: TGTGCCAGCAGCTTAACTAGCACAGATACGCAGTATTTT. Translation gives CASSLTSTDTQYF.